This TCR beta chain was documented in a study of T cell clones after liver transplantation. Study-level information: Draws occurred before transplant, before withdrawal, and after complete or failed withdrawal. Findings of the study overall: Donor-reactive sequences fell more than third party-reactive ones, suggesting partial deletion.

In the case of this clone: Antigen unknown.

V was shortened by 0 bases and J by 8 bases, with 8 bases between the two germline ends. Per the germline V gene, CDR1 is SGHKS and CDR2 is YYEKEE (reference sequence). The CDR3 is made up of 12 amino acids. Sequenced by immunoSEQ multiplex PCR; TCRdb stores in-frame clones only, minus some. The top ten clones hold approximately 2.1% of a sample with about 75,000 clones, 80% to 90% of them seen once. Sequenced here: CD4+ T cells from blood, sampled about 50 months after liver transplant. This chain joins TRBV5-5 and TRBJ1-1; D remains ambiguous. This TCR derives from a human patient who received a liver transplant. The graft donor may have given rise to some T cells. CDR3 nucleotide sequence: TGTGCCAGCAGCTTGGAACACTTGGAAGCTTTCTTT. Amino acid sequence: CASSLEHLEAFF. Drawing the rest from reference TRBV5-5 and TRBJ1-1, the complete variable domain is DAGVTQSPTHLIKTRGQQVTLRCSPISGHKSVSWYQQVLGQGPQFIFQYYEKEERGRGNFPDRFSARQFPNYSSELNVNALLLGDSALYLCASSLEHLEAFFGQGTRLTVV.